These 19 T cell receptor beta chains originate from one sample sequenced in a study of cytomegalovirus exposure and HLA in healthy donors. PCR was performed using 60 Vbeta and 13 Jbeta primers. Clones were read by immunoSEQ multiplex PCR, and TCRdb kept only the in-frame ones, dropping some. The sample includes over 120,000 clones, about 80% of them seen just once. Sequences were obtained from PBMCs. The receptors come from a man aged 40-49 years in good health and CMV-seronegative.

CDR3 amino acids: CASSQDRDTEAFF. The CDR3 region has the DNA TGTGCCAGCAGCCAAGACAGGGACACTGAAGCTTTCTTT. V usage is TRBV7-2 and J usage is TRBJ1-1; TRBD1 aligns across 7 bases. Germline V gene lookup returns CDR1 SGHTA and CDR2 FQGNSA. The V and J ends lost 5 bases and 3 bases, in that order; junction bases with no gene match: 3. The CDR3 consists of 13 residues.

The chain links TRBV27 to TRBJ2-7, with D maybe TRBD1 (5 bases). The length of the CDR3 is 12 residues. V was cut by 6 bases and J by 3 bases, with 9 bases left in between. The germline V gene encodes CDR1 MNHEY and CDR2 SMNVEV (reference sequence). The chain's CDR3 is CASRGPDYEQYF. The CDR3 DNA reads as TGTGCCAGCAGGGGGCCGGACTACGAGCAGTACTTC.

This clone came up a few times. The chain combines TRBV6-6 with TRBJ2-7; 8 nucleotides agree with TRBD1. V gave up 6 bases and J gave up 5 bases; unmatched junction bases: 6. The CDR3 is 13 residues long. Germline V CDR1 and CDR2: MNHNY, SVGAGI (reference sequence). In DNA, the CDR3 is TGTGCCAGCAGGCCGACAGGGGTCCACGAGCAGTACTTC. It encodes CASRPTGVHEQYF.

V gene TRBV10-2 combines with J gene TRBJ2-3; TRBD2 might be the D (5 bases). The CDR3 is 14 amino acids. Germline values: CDR1 WSHSY, CDR2 SAAADI. Trimming pared 8 bases from V and 3 bases from J, leaving 15 bases between. The CDR3 nucleotides are TGCGCCAGCCAAGGACCCTCGGGAACAGATACGCAGTATTTT. This translates into CASQGPSGTDTQYF.

The V call is TRBV30, the J call TRBJ2-5; D unresolved. The J call could be wrong; TRBJ2-7 is a better fit for the DNA end. Per the germline V gene, CDR1 is GTSNPN and CDR2 is SVGIG (reference sequence). There are 13 residues in the CDR3. The CDR3 region has the DNA TGTGCCTGGAGTGGATCCGATCCCTACGAGCAGTACTTC. This codes for CAWSGSDPYEQYF.

This clone was seen once. The chain joins TRBV9 to TRBJ2-7; 12 nucleotides match TRBD2. The CDR3 is 15 amino acids. The germline gives CDR1 SGDLS, CDR2 YYNGEE. V lost 3 bases, J lost 3 bases, and 4 bases stayed unmatched. CDR3: CASSGGTSGFYEQYF. The CDR3 coding sequence is TGTGCCAGCAGCGGAGGGACTAGCGGGTTCTACGAGCAGTACTTC.

This chain joins TRBV7-3 and TRBJ2-7; D is perhaps TRBD2 (7 bases). This CDR3 is 15 amino acids long. V lost 2 bases and J 2 bases, leaving 13 bases between the germline ends. Germline values: CDR1 SGHTA, CDR2 FQGTGA. CDR3 in amino acids: CASSLSGRGAYEQYF. Here the CDR3 DNA reads TGTGCCAGCAGCTTATCGGGGAGGGGGGCCTACGAGCAGTACTTC. Full variable domain (missing parts from reference TRBV7-3 and TRBJ2-7): GAGVSQTPSNKVTEKGKYVELRCDPISGHTALYWYRQSLGQGPEFLIYFQGTGAADDSGLPNDRFFAVRPEGSVSTLKIQRTERGDSAVYLCASSLSGRGAYEQYFGPGTRLTVT.

The rearrangement joins TRBV4-2 to TRBJ1-1, with D possibly TRBD1 on 6 matching bases. The CDR3 totals 13 residues. The germline V and J ends were trimmed by 2 bases and 7 bases, with 11 bases remaining between them. The V gene's germline CDR1 is LGHNA and CDR2 YNFKEQ. In DNA form, the CDR3 reads TGTGCCAGCAGCCAAAACAGGGAAGGTGAAGCTTTCTTT. Translated: CASSQNREGEAFF.

The chain employs TRBV29-1 and TRBJ1-2; 8 bases align to TRBD1. Germline CDR1 reads SQVTM; CDR2 reads ANQGSEA. The V and J ends lost 4 bases and 7 bases, in that order; junction bases with no gene match: 8. The CDR3 spans 13 residues. The CDR3: CSVGGQGVGGYTF. CDR3 coding DNA: TGCAGCGTTGGCGGACAGGGAGTGGGTGGCTACACCTTC. The full variable domain, completed using reference TRBV29-1 and TRBJ1-2, is SAVISQKPSRDICQRGTSLTIQCQVDSQVTMMFWYRQQPGQSLTLIATANQGSEATYESGFVIDKFPISRPNLTFSTLTVSNMSPEDSSIYLCSVGGQGVGGYTFGSGTRLTVV.

The chain links TRBV2 to TRBJ1-2; no clear D. The CDR3 is 14 residues long. V was cut by 5 bases and J by 0 bases, with 10 bases left in between. CDR1 and CDR2 (germline): SNHLY, FYNNEI. CDR3 sequence (DNA): TGTGCCAGCAGTCCTATGGTAGCTAACTATGGCTACACCTTC. It translates to CASSPMVANYGYTF. The entire variable domain, with the rest obtained from reference TRBV2 and TRBJ1-2, is as follows: EPEVTQTPSHQVTQMGQEVILRCVPISNHLYFYWYRQILGQKVEFLVSFYNNEISEKSEIFDDQFSVERPDGSNFTLKIRSTKLEDSAMYFCASSPMVANYGYTFGSGTRLTVV.

The rearrangement links TRBV6-4 to TRBJ2-3, with D hard to call. Trimming took 3 bases from V and 2 from J, leaving 9 bases between them. This CDR3 has 14 residues. Germline V gene lookup returns CDR1 MRHNA and CDR2 SNTAGT. The CDR3 here is CASSEGFFTDTQYF. CDR3 in DNA: TGTGCCAGCAGTGAGGGCTTTTTCACAGATACGCAGTATTTT.

This chain joins TRBV29-1 and TRBJ1-1, with D possibly TRBD1 on 5 matching bases. Germline-derived CDR1 and CDR2 are SQVTM and ANQGSEA. The CDR3 length is 12 residues. V shed 7 bases and J shed 6 bases, with 15 bases lying between them. CDR3 amino acids: CSGEGRMAEAFF. CDR3 DNA sequence: TGCAGCGGGGAGGGGAGGATGGCTGAAGCTTTCTTT.

Written as DNA, the CDR3 is TGTGCCGGGGGACTCTCTAACTATGGCTACACCTTC. This sequence encodes CAGGLSNYGYTF. This chain uses TRBV7-9 with TRBJ1-2; maybe TRBD1 (5 bases). This CDR3 has 12 residues. V dropped 11 bases and J dropped 0 bases, with 10 bases sitting between them. Germline V gene data show CDR1 as SEHNR and CDR2 as FQNEAQ (reference sequence).

The chain couples TRBV7-9 to TRBJ2-7, with a tentative D call TRBD2 (5 bases). The V and J ends lost 6 bases and 6 bases respectively, with 21 bases between them. Germline-derived CDR1 and CDR2 are SEHNR and FQNEAQ (reference sequence). The CDR3 is 15 amino acids. CDR3 sequence (DNA): TGTGCCAGCAGTTCACTAAGGGCGGGCCCGGGCGAGCAGTACTTC. This encodes CASSSLRAGPGEQYF.

To note about this clone: One end of the junction does not line up with germline, which may come from a read error. The chain combines TRBV4-3 with TRBJ1-5, with 7 nucleotides matching TRBD1. CDR3 length: 16 amino acids. Germline CDR1 LGHNA, CDR2 YSLEER. This CDR3 reads CDSSQDAGGNNQPQHF. As DNA, the CDR3 is TGCGACAGCAGCCAAGATGCAGGGGGGAACAATCAGCCCCAGCATTTT.

The gene calls are TRBV30 and TRBJ2-5, with D perhaps assigned TRBD1 or TRBD2 (5 bases each). The tail of the sequence fits TRBJ2-7 better, so the J call may be wrong. Germline CDR1 is GTSNPN and CDR2 is SVGIG (reference sequence). The CDR3 consists of 13 residues. The CDR3: CAWSPWLGHEQYF. The CDR3 DNA follows: TGTGCCTGGAGCCCCTGGCTGGGACACGAGCAGTACTTC.

The chain recombines TRBV27 with TRBJ1-2; no reliable D call. Looked up from germline, CDR1 is MNHEY and CDR2 is SMNVEV (reference sequence). CDR3 length: 13 residues. The germline V and J ends were trimmed by 5 bases and 4 bases, with 11 bases remaining between them. The CDR3 DNA sequence: TGTGCCAGCAGTCCCCACAACACCTATGGCTACACCTTC. Amino acid sequence: CASSPHNTYGYTF.

The chain joins TRBV6-5 to TRBJ2-1; 9 nucleotides line up with TRBD1. V was pared by 5 bases and J by 5 bases, with 7 bases of the junction left unmatched. The CDR3 totals 15 residues. CDR1 is MNHEY and CDR2 is SVGAGI in the germline V gene. CDR3 residues: CASSPDRGKNNEQFF. Written as DNA, the CDR3 is TGTGCCAGCAGTCCTGACAGGGGGAAGAACAATGAGCAGTTCTTC.

This clone was counted a few times. The rearrangement joins TRBV29-1 to TRBJ2-1; TRBD2 matches 8 bases. The CDR3 is made up of 15 amino acids. Losses at the gene ends were 3 bases for V and 4 bases for J; bases not matched to a gene: 8. Germline V gene lookup returns CDR1 SQVTM and CDR2 ANQGSEA. CDR3 sequence reads: CSVDGLAGGYNEQFF. CDR3 DNA: TGCAGCGTTGATGGTCTCGCGGGGGGATACAATGAGCAGTTCTTC.